Listed below are T cell receptor beta chains from one sample, sequenced in a study of PD-1 blockade in classical Hodgkin lymphoma. The data were produced by immunoSEQ multiplex PCR, yet TCRdb's version contains in-frame clones alone and is incomplete. The data contain about 96,000 clones, under 95% of them singletons. The sample in question was peripheral blood mononuclear cells (PBMCs), obtained before the fourth cycle of nivolumab. Receptor source: a human donor with classical Hodgkin lymphoma. CDR3s leave out the opening cysteine and the closing phenylalanine or tryptophan.

v_gene: TRBV29-1
j_gene: TRBJ1-5
CDR3aa: SVAPSTGSNQPQH

v_gene: TRBV6-1
j_gene: TRBJ1-1
CDR3aa: ASSDTGQVNTEAF

v_gene: TRBV5-1
j_gene: TRBJ2-1
CDR3aa: ASSPIPGSSYNEQF

v_gene: TRBV7-2
j_gene: TRBJ1-4
CDR3aa: ASSLVLGWDEKLF

v_gene: TRBV5-1
j_gene: TRBJ2-3
CDR3aa: ASNPVDAPDTQY

v_gene: TRBV7-3
j_gene: TRBJ1-5
CDR3aa: ASSLVGEISNQPQH

v_gene: TRBV5-1
j_gene: TRBJ2-3
CDR3aa: ASSRDRAGDTQY

v_gene: TRBV7-8
j_gene: TRBJ2-3
CDR3aa: ASSSDRGRSTDTQY

v_gene: TRBV5-1
j_gene: TRBJ2-2
CDR3aa: ASSLTRGDTGELF

v_gene: TRBV7-3
j_gene: TRBJ2-3
CDR3aa: ASSFGSDTQY

v_gene: TRBV28
j_gene: TRBJ1-5
CDR3aa: ASSLIWSTPAQH

v_gene: TRBV5-1
j_gene: TRBJ1-1
CDR3aa: ASSVTNTEAF

v_gene: TRBV7-9
j_gene: TRBJ1-4
CDR3aa: ASSMVGPNEKLF

v_gene: TRBV2
j_gene: TRBJ2-3
CDR3aa: ASSAGATSTDTQY

v_gene: TRBV5-1
j_gene: TRBJ1-2
CDR3aa: ASSSVTGGVYGYT

v_gene: TRBV9
j_gene: TRBJ1-6
CDR3aa: ASSFRRDSSSPLH

v_gene: TRBV19
j_gene: TRBJ1-5
CDR3aa: ASSIGDQPQH

v_gene: TRBV6-1
j_gene: TRBJ1-2
CDR3aa: ASRGTGSRYYGYT

v_gene: TRBV6-1
j_gene: TRBJ2-7
CDR3aa: ASSGLNRGTYEQY

v_gene: TRBV10-2
j_gene: TRBJ2-1
CDR3aa: ASTRRSYNEQF

v_gene: TRBV7-2
j_gene: TRBJ2-7
CDR3aa: ASSLGGSATYEQY

v_gene: TRBV23-1
j_gene: TRBJ1-1
CDR3aa: ASSKGCEAF

v_gene: TRBV19
j_gene: TRBJ1-1
CDR3aa: ASSEDRATEAF

v_gene: TRBV5-1
j_gene: TRBJ2-1
CDR3aa: ASSLEGSPGTNEQF

v_gene: TRBV6-5
j_gene: TRBJ2-1
CDR3aa: ASSNGLAGNNEQF

v_gene: TRBV30
j_gene: TRBJ2-1
CDR3aa: AWSAGLAGPRGYNEQF

v_gene: TRBV10-1
j_gene: TRBJ2-6
CDR3aa: ASMGPGANVLT

v_gene: TRBV5-1
j_gene: TRBJ2-2
CDR3aa: ASTFGFAGANTGELF

v_gene: TRBV9
j_gene: TRBJ2-7
CDR3aa: ASSVAPLAGEAYEQY

v_gene: TRBV12-5
j_gene: TRBJ2-2
CDR3aa: ASGFGTGGTGELF

v_gene: TRBV28
j_gene: TRBJ2-1
CDR3aa: ASSLGVTREQF

v_gene: TRBV28
j_gene: TRBJ2-7
CDR3aa: ASSFFGLAGYEQY

v_gene: TRBV7-8
j_gene: TRBJ2-2
CDR3aa: ASSFRTGLRPGELF

v_gene: TRBV10-3
j_gene: TRBJ1-2
CDR3aa: AISERPSRYGYT

v_gene: TRBV28
j_gene: TRBJ2-1
CDR3aa: ASDTSIGHNEQF

v_gene: TRBV5-4
j_gene: TRBJ1-3
CDR3aa: ASRYCRRASGNTIY

v_gene: TRBV7-8
j_gene: TRBJ1-1
CDR3aa: ASSTQVGNTEAF

v_gene: TRBV11-3
j_gene: TRBJ2-1
CDR3aa: ASSQRSGSYNEQF

v_gene: TRBV27
j_gene: TRBJ1-5
CDR3aa: ASGVGVRPQH

v_gene: TRBV6-1
j_gene: TRBJ1-1
CDR3aa: ASSDTLWESPEAF

v_gene: TRBV5-1
j_gene: TRBJ2-7
CDR3aa: ASGLELAGAYEQY

v_gene: TRBV28
j_gene: TRBJ1-1
CDR3aa: ASSYTFIPGGAF

v_gene: TRBV6-1
j_gene: TRBJ2-2
CDR3aa: ASSATSDAGELF

v_gene: TRBV9
j_gene: TRBJ2-1
CDR3aa: ASSVEDSLYNEQF

v_gene: TRBV5-1
j_gene: TRBJ1-2
CDR3aa: ASSLAWTGDRNYGYT

v_gene: TRBV6-6
j_gene: TRBJ2-1
CDR3aa: ASSYAGEENEQF

v_gene: TRBV6-5
j_gene: TRBJ1-1
CDR3aa: ASSYENANTEAF

v_gene: TRBV12-5
j_gene: TRBJ1-2
CDR3aa: ASGQREQGYGYT